This T cell receptor (beta chain) was profiled in a study of blood T cell repertoires in COVID-19. TCRdb keeps only in-frame clones here, not all; method: immunoSEQ multiplex PCR. The sample has 300,000 to 350,000 clones; approximately 90% are singletons. Germline V gene sequence: CDR1 KGHSH, CDR2 LQKENI. With V trimmed by 3 bases and J by 4 bases, 11 bases remained unmatched. This CDR3 has 17 amino acids. This TCR came from a woman aged 25-40 years who had been exposed to COVID-19. Specimen: PBMCs or T cells enriched from blood (not recorded which). The rearrangement links TRBV18 to TRBJ1-4, with TRBD1 matching over 7 bases. The CDR3 DNA follows: TGTGCCAGCTCACCTCCGGCAGGGGGAGAGGGTAATGAAAAACTGTTTTTT. Residues: CASSPPAGGEGNEKLFF.